Below, 22 T cell receptor beta chains from the same sample are listed, as sequenced in a study of blood T cell repertoires in COVID-19. Assay: immunoSEQ multiplex PCR; the TCRdb copy retains only in-frame clones and omits some. This table has 140,000 to 150,000 clones, 78% appearing once. The sequencing input was peripheral blood. These receptors were obtained from a woman aged 55 to 70 with acute or convalescent COVID-19.

Turning to this clone: Other DNA sequences within the sample encode an identical CDR3. The chain has TRBV30 and TRBJ2-7; unclear D gene. CDR1 and CDR2 (germline): GTSNPN, SVGIG (reference sequence). The ends were cut back, 0 bases at V and 2 bases at J, with 5 bases in the middle. The CDR3 runs 12 residues. The chain's CDR3 is CAWSVSPYEQYF. The CDR3 DNA is TGTGCCTGGAGTGTATCTCCCTACGAGCAGTACTTC. The full variable domain, rest sourced from reference TRBV30 and TRBJ2-7, is SQTIHQWPATLVQPVGSPLSLECTVEGTSNPNLYWYRQAAGRGLQLLFYSVGIGQISSEVPQNLSASRPQDRQFILSSKKLLLSDSGFYLCAWSVSPYEQYFGPGTRLTVT.

This chain joins TRBV7-9 and TRBJ1-1; possible D gene TRBD1, 5 bases. V was trimmed by 3 bases and J by 1 base, leaving 12 bases between them. Germline CDR1 and CDR2: SEHNR and FQNEAQ (reference sequence). This CDR3 has 15 residues. The CDR3 DNA is TGTGCCAGCAGCTTCACGACAGCCCGGAACACTGAAGCTTTCTTT. Translation gives CASSFTTARNTEAFF.

CDR3 nucleotides: TGCGCCAGCGCGACAGGAGACTCCTACGAGCAGTACTTC. It is translated as CASATGDSYEQYF. The gene calls are TRBV5-1 and TRBJ2-7; tentative D call: TRBD1 (6 bases). Germline values: CDR1 SGHRS, CDR2 YFSETQ. CDR3 length: 13 residues. V lost 7 bases and J lost 0, with 11 bases in between.

The V call is TRBV11-3, the J call TRBJ2-2, with D tentatively TRBD2 (7 bases). This CDR3 is built from 17 residues. CDR1 SGHNT and CDR2 YENEEA come from the germline V gene. Trimming took 5 bases from V and 6 from J, leaving 22 bases between them. CDR3 region: CASSQEMGGAFAGELFF. The CDR3 nucleotides are TGTGCCAGCAGCCAAGAGATGGGGGGGGCTTTCGCCGGGGAGCTGTTTTTT.

The chain carries TRBV3-1 (or the pseudogene TRBV3-2) and TRBJ2-1; TRBD2 aligns across 13 bases. CDR1 LGHDT and CDR2 YNNKEL come from the germline V gene (reference sequence). The V segment lost 7 bases and the J segment 3 bases; nucleotides outside the gene matches: 18. This CDR3 contains 20 residues. The chain's CDR3 is CASNRKTSGRPRVDYNEQFF. The CDR3 DNA reads TGTGCCAGCAACCGCAAGACTAGCGGGAGGCCTAGGGTCGACTACAATGAGCAGTTCTTC.

This rearrangement joins TRBV7-9 to TRBJ1-2; 7 bases line up with TRBD1. The CDR3 sequence is 15 residues long. Unmatched junction bases numbered 3, after V lost 2 bases and J lost 0 bases. The germline V gene has CDR1 SEHNR and CDR2 FQNEAQ (reference sequence). The CDR3 here is CASSLRGTANYGYTF. The CDR3, as DNA: TGTGCCAGCAGCTTACGCGGGACAGCTAACTATGGCTACACCTTC.

The genes are TRBV3-1 (or the pseudogene TRBV3-2) and TRBJ2-7; D gene ambiguous. V lost 3 bases and J lost 4, with 13 bases in between. Germline CDR1 LGHDT, CDR2 YNNKEL (reference sequence). The CDR3 is 14 amino acids. CDR3 region: CASSQTIEGYEQYF. Written as DNA, the CDR3 is TGTGCCAGCAGCCAGACAATTGAAGGATACGAGCAGTACTTC.

V and J are TRBV7-8 and TRBJ1-1; possibly TRBD1 for D (5 bases). Germline V lookup: CDR1 SGHVS, CDR2 FQNEAQ. The V end was cut by 5 bases, the J end by 5 bases, with 21 bases between. The CDR3 is 16 amino acids. The chain's CDR3 is CASSQGTRVLRTEAFF. Here the CDR3 DNA reads TGTGCCAGCAGCCAAGGGACTAGGGTGTTGAGGACTGAAGCTTTCTTT. The whole variable domain, remainder taken from reference TRBV7-8 and TRBJ1-1, is GAGVSQSPRYKVAKRGQDVALRCDPISGHVSLFWYQQALGQGPEFLTYFQNEAQLDKSGLPSDRFFAERPEGSVSTLKIQRTQQEDSAVYLCASSQGTRVLRTEAFFGQGTRLTVV.

The DNA for the CDR3 is TGTGCCAGCAGTACTTTTCACAGGGGAAATCAGCCCCAGCATTTT. This translates into CASSTFHRGNQPQHF. The rearrangement joins TRBV28 to TRBJ1-5; 7 bases map to TRBD1. Germline values: CDR1 MDHEN, CDR2 SYDVKM. This CDR3 contains 15 residues. With 5 bases clipped from V and 4 bases from J, the junction kept 8 bases outside the gene matches.

The chain joins TRBV6-1 to TRBJ2-3; the D is unclear. V was clipped by 3 bases and J by 7 bases, with 11 bases between them. The CDR3 consists of 13 residues. Germline V lookup: CDR1 MNHNS, CDR2 SASEGT. In DNA, the CDR3 is TGTGCCAGCAGTGACCAATACTTGAATACGCAGTATTTT. The encoded protein is CASSDQYLNTQYF.

The rearrangement uses TRBV6-5 and TRBJ2-1; TRBD2 agrees at 10 bases. The V and J ends lost 6 bases and 6 bases, in that order; junction bases with no gene match: 2. CDR1 and CDR2 from the germline V gene are MNHEY and SVGAGI. The CDR3 sequence is 13 residues long. The CDR3: CASRLAGVNEQFF. The CDR3 region has the DNA TGTGCCAGCAGGCTAGCGGGAGTCAATGAGCAGTTCTTC.

The V and J genes are TRBV7-8 and TRBJ2-2; 7 bases are a match to TRBD2. CDR3 size: 15 residues. The V gene end was trimmed by 2 bases and the J gene end by 7 bases; junction bases not matched to a gene: 7. CDR1 is SGHVS and CDR2 is FQNEAQ in the germline V gene. The CDR3 nucleotides are TGTGCCAGCAGCTTAAGAGGGAGGGCCTACGGGGAGCTGTTTTTT. Its protein product is CASSLRGRAYGELFF.

CDR3 in amino acids: CASSKMTSGSSYEQYF. The CDR3 DNA reads as TGCGCCAGCAGCAAAATGACTAGCGGGAGTAGTTACGAGCAGTACTTC. V gene TRBV5-1 combines with J gene TRBJ2-7, with 12 bases lining up with TRBD2. Per germline, CDR1 SGHRS and CDR2 YFSETQ. The length of the CDR3 is 16 residues. V lost 4 bases and J lost 4; bases outside the gene matches: 9.

V is TRBV30 and J is TRBJ2-1, with TRBD2 as a possible D gene (6 bases). Looked up from germline, CDR1 is GTSNPN and CDR2 is SVGIG (reference sequence). V was pared by 8 bases and J by 4 bases, with 15 bases between. The CDR3 runs 13 residues. The CDR3 region is CAGNRDLYNEQFF. CDR3 DNA: TGTGCCGGGAACCGGGACTTATACAATGAGCAGTTCTTC.

This sequence joins TRBV4-2 and TRBJ1-4; 7 bases fit TRBD1. The CDR3 covers 18 residues. Trimming at V came to 0 bases and at J to 7 bases, leaving 14 bases not matched to a gene. The V gene's germline CDR1 is LGHNA and CDR2 YNFKEQ. CDR3: CASSQEGSTGAKSEKLFF. The CDR3 coding sequence is TGTGCCAGCAGCCAAGAGGGATCCACAGGGGCGAAGAGTGAAAAACTGTTTTTT.

The V gene is TRBV12-5, the J gene TRBJ1-1, with D perhaps matching TRBD1 (6 bases). CDR3 size: 15 residues. The germline V gene encodes CDR1 LGHNT and CDR2 FRNRAP. Trimming took 3 bases from V and 4 from J, leaving 15 bases between them. CDR3: CASGFPSDSPTEAFF. The CDR3 DNA reads TGTGCTAGTGGTTTCCCCTCGGACAGCCCCACTGAAGCTTTCTTT.

The chain employs TRBV10-1 and TRBJ2-6, with TRBD1 as a possible D gene (5 bases). Between the trimmed V and J ends, which lost 6 bases and 1 base, there was a span of 22 bases. Germline V lookup: CDR1 WNHNN, CDR2 SYGVQD (reference sequence). There are 19 residues in the CDR3. CDR3 in amino acids: CASRRNRTPLGSGANVLTF. The CDR3 DNA reads TGCGCCAGCAGACGGAACAGGACCCCCCTGGGTTCTGGGGCCAACGTCCTGACTTTC.

This clone was seen more than once but under ten times. This chain uses TRBV28 with TRBJ2-7; 9 bases fit TRBD1. J was trimmed by 4 bases and V by 6 bases; bases with no gene match: 25. CDR1 and CDR2 (germline): MDHEN, SYDVKM. The length of the CDR3 is 20 residues. In DNA form, the CDR3 reads TGTGCCAGCAGGCACAGGGGGCGAGAGTTGAGGGCCACGACAAAGTACGAGCAGTACTTC. Translation: CASRHRGRELRATTKYEQYF.

The chain links TRBV6-1 to TRBJ1-1, with D hard to call. Germline loops: CDR1 MNHNS, CDR2 SASEGT. This CDR3 spans 15 amino acids. Trimming took 3 bases from V and 5 from J, leaving 16 bases between them. CDR3 bases: TGTGCCAGCAGTGATGCCCACAATATACGTACTGAAGCTTTCTTT. Protein sequence: CASSDAHNIRTEAFF.

The V gene is TRBV11-2, the J gene TRBJ2-1; D gene ambiguous. The CDR3 has 14 amino acids. CDR1 SGHAT and CDR2 FQNNGV come from the germline V gene. V was cut by 5 bases and J by 0 bases, with 8 bases left in between. The CDR3: CASSPSSSYNEQFF. The CDR3 bases are TGTGCCAGCAGCCCGTCGAGCTCCTACAATGAGCAGTTCTTC.

V usage is TRBV5-1 and J usage is TRBJ2-1, with 10 bases aligning to TRBD1. J lost 9 bases, V lost 3 bases, and 6 bases had no gene match. The CDR3 runs 14 residues. Germline values: CDR1 SGHRS, CDR2 YFSETQ. CDR3 loop: CASSYDRGRSEQFF. CDR3 DNA sequence: TGCGCCAGCAGCTACGACAGGGGGCGGAGTGAGCAGTTCTTC.

The table lists this clone with a count of one. The CDR3, as DNA: TGTGCCAGCAGTTCTCTTCGTAACAATGAGCAGTTCTTC. Translated: CASSSLRNNEQFF. This chain uses TRBV28 with TRBJ2-1, with D hard to call. The CDR3 consists of 13 residues. Germline loops: CDR1 MDHEN, CDR2 SYDVKM. V was trimmed by 4 bases and J by 5 bases, leaving 9 bases between them. Full variable domain (outside the CDR3, taken from reference TRBV28 and TRBJ2-1): DVKVTQSSRYLVKRTGEKVFLECVQDMDHENMFWYRQDPGLGLRLIYFSYDVKMKEKGDIPEGYSVSREKKERFSLILESASTNQTSMYLCASSSLRNNEQFFGPGTRLTVL.